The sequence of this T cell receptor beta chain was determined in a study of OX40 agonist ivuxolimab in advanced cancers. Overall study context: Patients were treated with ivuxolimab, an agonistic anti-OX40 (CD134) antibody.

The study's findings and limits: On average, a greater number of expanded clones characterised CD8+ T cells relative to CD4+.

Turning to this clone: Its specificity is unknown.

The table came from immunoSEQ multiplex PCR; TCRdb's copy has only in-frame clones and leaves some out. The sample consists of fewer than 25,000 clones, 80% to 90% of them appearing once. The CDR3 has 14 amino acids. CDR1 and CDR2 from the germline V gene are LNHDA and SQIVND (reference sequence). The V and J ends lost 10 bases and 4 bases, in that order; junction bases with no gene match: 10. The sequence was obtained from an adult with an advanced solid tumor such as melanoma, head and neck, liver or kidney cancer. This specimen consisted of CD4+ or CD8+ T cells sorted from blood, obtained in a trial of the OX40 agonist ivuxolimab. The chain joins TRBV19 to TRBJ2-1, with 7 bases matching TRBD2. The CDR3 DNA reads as TGTGCCACCGCCGTTGGGACTACATACAATGAGCAGTTCTTC. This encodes CATAVGTTYNEQFF.